Given below is one TCR beta chain in context. The antigen is undetermined. The data were obtained in a study of beta chain features in type 1 diabetes. V gave up 3 bases and J gave up 0 bases, with 7 bases separating them. Germline CDR1 is GTSNPN and CDR2 is SVGIG (reference sequence). CDR3 length equals 13 residues. It was one heparinised blood draw, averaging about 116 mL, that each donor gave. Sorted populations all exceeded 95% purity. Regarding the study as a whole: Type 1 diabetes patients had moderately but significantly shorter TCRB CDR3s in all four CD4+ subsets. More deletions and fewer insertions at VDJ junctions were seen in type 1 diabetes patients.

Expressed TCRB transcripts were sequenced because the entire RNA isolate underwent reverse transcription. Method: immunoSEQ multiplex PCR; TCRdb's copy keeps in-frame clones and lacks some. The table records 100,000 to 150,000 clones, 9% of them present only once. The chain employs TRBV30 and TRBJ2-3; D not resolved. The TCR originated in a young man with type 1 diabetes. The sequenced sample consisted of central memory CD4+ T cells from blood. The CDR3 loop reads CAWRTFSTDTQYF. CDR3 in DNA: TGTGCCTGGAGGACATTTAGCACAGATACGCAGTATTTT. The full variable domain, with the rest looked up from reference TRBV30 and TRBJ2-3, is SQTIHQWPATLVQPVGSPLSLECTVEGTSNPNLYWYRQAAGRGLQLLFYSVGIGQISSEVPQNLSASRPQDRQFILSSKKLLLSDSGFYLCAWRTFSTDTQYFGPGTRLTVL.